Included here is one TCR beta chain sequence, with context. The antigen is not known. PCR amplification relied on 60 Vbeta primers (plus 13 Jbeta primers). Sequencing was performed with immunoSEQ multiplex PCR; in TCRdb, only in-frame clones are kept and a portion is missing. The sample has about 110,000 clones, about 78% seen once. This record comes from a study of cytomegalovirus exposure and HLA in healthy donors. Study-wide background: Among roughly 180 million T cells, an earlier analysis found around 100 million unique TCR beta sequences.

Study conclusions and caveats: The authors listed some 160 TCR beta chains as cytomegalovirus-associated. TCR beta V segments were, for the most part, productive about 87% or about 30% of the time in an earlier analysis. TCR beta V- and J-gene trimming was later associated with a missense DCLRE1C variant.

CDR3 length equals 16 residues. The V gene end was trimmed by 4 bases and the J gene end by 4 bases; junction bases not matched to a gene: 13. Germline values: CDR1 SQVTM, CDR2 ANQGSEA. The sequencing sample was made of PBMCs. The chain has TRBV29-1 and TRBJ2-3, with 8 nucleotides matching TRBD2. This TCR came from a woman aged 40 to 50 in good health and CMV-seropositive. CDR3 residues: CSVVPRGSGEPDTQYF. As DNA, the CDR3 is TGCAGCGTTGTCCCCCGTGGTAGCGGGGAGCCAGATACGCAGTATTTT.